This T cell receptor (beta chain) was identified in a study of CD8 T cells in Susac syndrome. Study findings and constraints: The study acknowledged a relatively small number of individuals in its TCR sequencing and HLA analysis.

V was shortened by 2 bases and J by 6 bases, with 17 bases between the two germline ends. CDR1 is GTSNPN and CDR2 is SVGIG in the germline V gene (reference sequence). The CDR3 length is 14 residues. Reverse transcription used about 0.45 to 1 ug RNA and random hexamers. Across 54 Vbeta and 13 Jbeta, immunoSEQ multiplex PCR amplified TCR beta CDR3. TCRdb re-called the immunoSEQ multiplex PCR reads through MiXCR, storing one row per CDR3 protein. The sample consists of 190,000 or so distinct CDR3 sequences, approximately 95% of them appearing once. It was treatment-naive patients with stable or active relapsing-remitting disease who made up the multiple sclerosis controls. Negative isolation yielded CD4+ and CD8+ T cells, and FACS enriched TEMRA cells. In this sample, this clonotype turned up once. No antigen is known for it.

This rearrangement joins TRBV30 to TRBJ2-7; D may be TRBD1 or TRBD2 (5 bases each). Sequencing used CD4+ T cells from PBMCs. The clonotype originates from a human donor with multiple sclerosis. CDR3 residues: CAWSPSRAGLEQYF. In DNA, the CDR3 is TGTGCCTGGAGTCCATCGCGGGCAGGGCTCGAGCAGTACTTC.